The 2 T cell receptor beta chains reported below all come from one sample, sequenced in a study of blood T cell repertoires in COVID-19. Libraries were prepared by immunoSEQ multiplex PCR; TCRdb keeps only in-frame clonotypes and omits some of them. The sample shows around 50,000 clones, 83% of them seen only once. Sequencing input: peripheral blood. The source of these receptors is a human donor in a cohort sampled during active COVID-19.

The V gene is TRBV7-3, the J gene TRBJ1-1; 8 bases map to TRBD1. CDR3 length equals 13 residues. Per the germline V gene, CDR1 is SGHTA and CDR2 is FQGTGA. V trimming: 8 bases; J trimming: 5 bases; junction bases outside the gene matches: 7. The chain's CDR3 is CASRRDRKTEAFF. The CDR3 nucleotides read TGTGCCAGCCGCCGGGACAGGAAGACTGAAGCTTTCTTT.

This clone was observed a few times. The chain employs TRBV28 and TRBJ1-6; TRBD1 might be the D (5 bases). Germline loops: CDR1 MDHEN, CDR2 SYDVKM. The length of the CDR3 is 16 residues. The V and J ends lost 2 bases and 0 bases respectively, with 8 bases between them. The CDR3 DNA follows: TGTGCCAGCAGTTTACCCGGGGGCTCCTATAATTCACCCCTCCACTTT. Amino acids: CASSLPGGSYNSPLHF.